These T cell receptor beta chains were read from a single sample in a study of T cells in Graves' hyperthyroidism and ophthalmopathy. TCRdb re-analysed the multiplex PCR reads in MiXCR, keeping a single row per CDR3 protein. Of around 700,000 distinct CDR3 sequences listed, approximately 18% are singletons. The sample taken for sequencing was blood. The receptors stem from a woman aged 50 to 60 with Graves' hyperthyroidism that later progressed to Graves' ophthalmopathy. Each CDR3 is given with its conserved first and last residue. D genes are given only for firm matches. Clone size appears in some rows only: once, few, many, or a class for an expanded clone.

v_gene	d_gene	abundance	j_gene	CDR3nt	CDR3aa
TRBV30	-	many	TRBJ1-2	TGTGCCTGGAGGGACTATGGCTACACCTTC	CAWRDYGYTF
TRBV5-1	-	few	TRBJ2-7	TGCGCCAGCTACGTTCCGGGAACCTACGAGCAGTACTTC	CASYVPGTYEQYF
TRBV6-1	TRBD1	few	TRBJ1-2	TGTGCCAGCAGAGAGACAGGGGATAACTATGGCTACACCTTC	CASRETGDNYGYTF
TRBV5-1	-	many	TRBJ2-2	TGCGCCAGCAGCTTGGACAGGGTCACCGGGGAGCTGTTTTTT	CASSLDRVTGELFF
TRBV27	TRBD1	once	TRBJ1-4	TGTGCCAGCAGTCCACCGGGACAGAGAAATGAAAAACTGTTTTTT	CASSPPGQRNEKLFF
TRBV19	-	few	TRBJ1-1	TGTGCCAGCTCGGGGGGGAAGGGGTTGAACACTGAAGCTTTCTTT	CASSGGKGLNTEAFF
TRBV5-1	-	many	TRBJ2-1	TGCGCCAGCAGCCTCGTAGGCCCGCTAAGCTCCTACAATGAGCAGTTCTTC	CASSLVGPLSSYNEQFF
TRBV6-5	-	-	TRBJ1-3	TGTGCCAGCAGTTACTCGGTGGGTGGCTCTGGAAACGCCATATATTTT	CASSYSVGGSGNAIYF
TRBV7-9	-	few	TRBJ1-5	TGTGCCAGCATGGGTGATGGGCCCCAGCATTTT	CASMGDGPQHF
TRBV29-1	TRBD1	-	TRBJ1-2	TGCAGCGCGGATGACAGGGGCCCTGGCTACACCTTC	CSADDRGPGYTF
TRBV19	-	-	TRBJ2-2	TGTACCAGTAGTATCGGGCCCGGCGGGGAGCTGTTTTTT	CTSSIGPGGELFF
TRBV5-1	TRBD2	few	TRBJ2-3	TGCGCCAGCAGCCGTATAGCGGGACACACAGATACGCAGTATTTT	CASSRIAGHTDTQYF
TRBV6-1	-	-	TRBJ2-5	TGTGCCAGCAGCTGGGGGTATTGGGAGACCCAGTACTTC	CASSWGYWETQYF
TRBV6-1	-	-	TRBJ1-5	TGTGCCAGCAGTGATTATCAAGGTCAGCCCCAGCATTTT	CASSDYQGQPQHF
TRBV13	-	many	TRBJ1-4	TGTGCCAGCAGCTACAGGGCGAGTCAGGAAAAACTGTTTTTT	CASSYRASQEKLFF
TRBV27	-	many	TRBJ2-1	TGTGCCAGCAGTTTTGAATTCACAAATAGTGGGGGGCAGTTCTTC	CASSFEFTNSGGQFF
TRBV20-1	-	many	TRBJ1-2	TGCAGTGCCTCCCCTCAGGGTTCGAGCTATGGCTACACCTTC	CSASPQGSSYGYTF
TRBV7-9	-	-	TRBJ2-7	TGTGCCAGCAGCCGAGGGCCAGGGGAGCAGTACTTC	CASSRGPGEQYF
TRBV10-2	-	-	TRBJ2-3	TGCGCCAGCAGTGAGTCGGGGGCCAGCACAGATACGCAGTATTTT	CASSESGASTDTQYF
TRBV7-2	-	-	TRBJ2-1	TGTGCCAGCAGCCCCACTAGTTATCCGGTCGGTGAGCAGTTCTTC	CASSPTSYPVGEQFF
TRBV12-3/TRBV12-4	TRBD1	few	TRBJ1-2	TGTGCCAGCAGTTTAGTCGCAGGGGGCGGCTATGGCTACACCTTC	CASSLVAGGGYGYTF
TRBV27	-	-	TRBJ1-1	TGTGCCTCCAAGTTGGCAGCCGACACTGAAGCTTTCTTT	CASKLAADTEAFF
TRBV9	-	many	TRBJ2-7	TGTGCCAGCAGCGTAGAGCCCAGCAACGCCTACGAGCAGTACTTC	CASSVEPSNAYEQYF
TRBV13	TRBD1	-	TRBJ2-5	TGTGCCAGCACTAGGGACAGCCAAGAGACCCAGTACTTC	CASTRDSQETQYF
TRBV12-3/TRBV12-4	-	many	TRBJ1-4	TGTGCCAGCAGTTTTCGATCGGGGAGGAAGGGGAGGGCTAATGAAAAACTGTTTTTT	CASSFRSGRKGRANEKLFF
TRBV3-1	-	-	TRBJ2-3	TGCGCCAGCAGCCAAGGTTTTCCTAGCACAGATACGCAGTATTTT	CASSQGFPSTDTQYF
TRBV7-2	-	few	TRBJ1-5	TGTGCCAGCAGCTTAGTTGAGAATCAGCCCCAGCATTTT	CASSLVENQPQHF
TRBV9	-	many	TRBJ1-1	TGTGCCAGCAGCGTAGGTGGCTTCTCGGGGACTGAAGCTTTCTTT	CASSVGGFSGTEAFF
TRBV5-1	-	few	TRBJ1-3	TGCGCCAGCAGCTTGGGGCCCCAGGGTACTGGAAACACCATATATTTT	CASSLGPQGTGNTIYF
TRBV7-3	-	many	TRBJ1-1	TGTGCCAGCAGCTTAAGCGGGGGAGGCACTGAAGCTTTCTTT	CASSLSGGGTEAFF
TRBV7-6	-	-	TRBJ2-7	TGTGCCAGCAGCTTAAACGGGGAGCAGTACTTC	CASSLNGEQYF
TRBV2	TRBD1	many	TRBJ1-1	TGTGCCAGCAGGGCCATCAGGGGGGAGGGAGCTTTCTTT	CASRAIRGEGAFF
TRBV29-1	-	-	TRBJ2-7	TGCAGCGTGTGGGTGGGGGACGGGCAGTACTTC	CSVWVGDGQYF
TRBV11-3	-	many	TRBJ2-7	TGTGCCAGCAGCCCCAGGGCTGGCGAGCAGTACTTC	CASSPRAGEQYF
TRBV20-1	-	few	TRBJ1-3	TGCAGTGCTGGGATGGGGGGGTCTGGAAACACCATATATTTT	CSAGMGGSGNTIYF
TRBV11-2	TRBD1	many	TRBJ2-3	TGTGCCAGCAGCTTACTTCGGACAGGGGCGGAGGGCCCCACAGATACGCAGTATTTT	CASSLLRTGAEGPTDTQYF
TRBV27	TRBD2	once	TRBJ2-1	TGTGCCAGCGCCCTTGGGGGGGTCCTCTCCTACAATGAGCAGTTCTTC	CASALGGVLSYNEQFF
TRBV11-2	TRBD1	many	TRBJ2-1	TGTGCCAGCAGACATGGACAGGCGAGCTCCTACAATGAGCAGTTCTTC	CASRHGQASSYNEQFF
TRBV2	-	many	TRBJ2-2	TGTGCCAGCAGAAGGGGCCCTAACACCGGGGAGCTGTTTTTT	CASRRGPNTGELFF
TRBV20-1	-	-	TRBJ2-6	TGCAGTGCCGCCGGACGGACCTCTGGGGCCAACGTCCTGACTTTC	CSAAGRTSGANVLTF
TRBV18	TRBD2	-	TRBJ2-7	TGTGCCAGCTCGCCGATCTTGGCGGGGGGGCGTGAGCAGTACTTC	CASSPILAGGREQYF
TRBV20-1	TRBD1	-	TRBJ2-7	TGCAGTGCTTCCCCGGGGACAGGGGACTACGAGCAGTACTTC	CSASPGTGDYEQYF
TRBV15	TRBD1	-	TRBJ2-7	TGTGCCACCAGCAGAGTTGGGCAGGGGGTGGTCGATGAGCAGTACTTC	CATSRVGQGVVDEQYF
TRBV10-3	TRBD1	-	TRBJ1-2	TGTGCCATCATCGAACGACCGGGACAGGGGGCTCAAGGCTACACCTTC	CAIIERPGQGAQGYTF
TRBV20-1	-	-	TRBJ2-7	TGCAGTGTGGGGATAGGGGTCTACGAGCAGTACTTC	CSVGIGVYEQYF
TRBV2	TRBD2	-	TRBJ2-1	TGTGCCAGCAGGATGGGACTAGCGGGGGGCTACTCCTACAATGAGCAGTTCTTC	CASRMGLAGGYSYNEQFF
TRBV20-1	TRBD2	many	TRBJ2-1	TGCAGTGCTACTGCCGGGACTAGCGGGATGAATGAGCAGTTCTTC	CSATAGTSGMNEQFF
TRBV18	-	many	TRBJ2-7	TGTGCCAGCTCACCGACGACCTACGAGCAGTACTTC	CASSPTTYEQYF
TRBV5-5	TRBD1	many	TRBJ1-2	TGTGCCAGCAGCTTGGATCAGACAGGGTCAGGCGGCTACACCTTC	CASSLDQTGSGGYTF
TRBV19	-	-	TRBJ1-1	TGTGCCAGTAACCTCCGGGGCCAGAACACTGAAGCTTTCTTT	CASNLRGQNTEAFF
TRBV14	-	many	TRBJ2-1	TGTGCCAGCAGCCGGGCGCGGGGATTAGGCAATGAGCAGTTCTTC	CASSRARGLGNEQFF
TRBV20-1	-	-	TRBJ1-1	TGCAGTACTAGAGGGGGACACCGGGGCACTGAAGCTTTCTTT	CSTRGGHRGTEAFF
TRBV7-8	-	-	TRBJ1-5	TGTGCCAGCAGCCCACGGAGGGCAGGGCAGGGCAACCAGCCCCAGCATTTT	CASSPRRAGQGNQPQHF
TRBV20-1	-	many	TRBJ1-4	TGCAGTGCTAGCGCCGGGACAACTGGTGAAAAACTGTTTTTT	CSASAGTTGEKLFF
TRBV6-1	TRBD1	few	TRBJ1-5	TGTGCCAGCAGGGGACAGGCAGCTAGCAATCAGCCCCAGCATTTT	CASRGQAASNQPQHF